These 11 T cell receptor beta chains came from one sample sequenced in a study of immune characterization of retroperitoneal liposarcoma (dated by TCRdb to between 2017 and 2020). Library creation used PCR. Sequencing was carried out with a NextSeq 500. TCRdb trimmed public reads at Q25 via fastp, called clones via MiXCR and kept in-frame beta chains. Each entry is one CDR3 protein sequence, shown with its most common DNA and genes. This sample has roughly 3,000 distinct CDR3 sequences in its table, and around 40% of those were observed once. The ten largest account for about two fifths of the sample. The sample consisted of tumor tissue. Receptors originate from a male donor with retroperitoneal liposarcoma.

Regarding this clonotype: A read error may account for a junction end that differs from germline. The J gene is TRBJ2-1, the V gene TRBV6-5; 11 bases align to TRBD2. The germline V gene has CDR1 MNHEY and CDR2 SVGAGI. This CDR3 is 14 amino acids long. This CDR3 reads CASHSGRAYHEQFF. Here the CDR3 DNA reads TGTGCCAGTCATAGCGGGAGGGCCTACCATGAGCAGTTCTTC.

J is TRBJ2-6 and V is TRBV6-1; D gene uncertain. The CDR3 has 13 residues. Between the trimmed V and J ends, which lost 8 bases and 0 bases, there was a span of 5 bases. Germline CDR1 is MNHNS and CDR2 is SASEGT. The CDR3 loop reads CASVSSGANVLTF. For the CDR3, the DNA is TGTGCCAGCGTAAGCTCTGGGGCCAACGTCCTGACTTTC.

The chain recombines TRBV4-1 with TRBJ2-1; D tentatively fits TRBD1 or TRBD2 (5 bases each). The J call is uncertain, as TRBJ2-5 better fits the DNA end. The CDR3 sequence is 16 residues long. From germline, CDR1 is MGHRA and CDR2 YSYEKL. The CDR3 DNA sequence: TGCGCCAGCAGCCAATCCTGGGACCGGGAAGGGGAGACCCAGTACTTC. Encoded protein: CASSQSWDREGETQYF.

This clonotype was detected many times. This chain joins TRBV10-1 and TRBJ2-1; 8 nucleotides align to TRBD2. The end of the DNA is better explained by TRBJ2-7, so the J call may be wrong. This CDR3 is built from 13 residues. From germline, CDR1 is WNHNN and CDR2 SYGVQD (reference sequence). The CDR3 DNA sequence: TGCGCCAGCAGTCCGAGCGGGAGCGGCGAGCAGTACTTC. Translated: CASSPSGSGEQYF.

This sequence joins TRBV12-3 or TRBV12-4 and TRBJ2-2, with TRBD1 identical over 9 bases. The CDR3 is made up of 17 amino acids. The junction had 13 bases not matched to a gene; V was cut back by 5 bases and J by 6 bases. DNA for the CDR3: TGTGCCAGCAGTCCGGGACAGGGTATTCATGAATCCGGGGAGCTGTTTTTT. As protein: CASSPGQGIHESGELFF.

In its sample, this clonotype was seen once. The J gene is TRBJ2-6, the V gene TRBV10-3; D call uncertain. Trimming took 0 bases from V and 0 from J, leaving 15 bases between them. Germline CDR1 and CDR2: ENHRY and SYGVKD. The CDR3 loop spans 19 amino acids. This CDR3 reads CAISESTLGADSGANVLTF. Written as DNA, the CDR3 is TGTGCCATCAGTGAGTCGACATTGGGTGCGGACTCTGGGGCCAACGTCCTGACTTTC.

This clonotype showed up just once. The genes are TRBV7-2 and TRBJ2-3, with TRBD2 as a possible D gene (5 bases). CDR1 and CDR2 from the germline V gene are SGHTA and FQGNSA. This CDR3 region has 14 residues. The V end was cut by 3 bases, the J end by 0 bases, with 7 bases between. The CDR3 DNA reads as TGTGCCAGCAGCTTTCGGGGTAGCACAGATACGCAGTATTTT. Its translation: CASSFRGSTDTQYF.

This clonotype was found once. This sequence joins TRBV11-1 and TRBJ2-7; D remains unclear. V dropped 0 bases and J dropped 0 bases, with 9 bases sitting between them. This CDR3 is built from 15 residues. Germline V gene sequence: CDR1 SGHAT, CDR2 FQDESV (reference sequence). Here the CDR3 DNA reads TGTGCCAGCAGCTTAGCGCTAGAAAGCTCCTACGAGCAGTACTTC. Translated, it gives CASSLALESSYEQYF.

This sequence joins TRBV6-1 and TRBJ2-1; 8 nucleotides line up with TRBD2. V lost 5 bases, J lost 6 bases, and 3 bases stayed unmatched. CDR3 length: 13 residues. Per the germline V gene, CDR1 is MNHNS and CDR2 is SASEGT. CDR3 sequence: CASSPGLVNEQFF. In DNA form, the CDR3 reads TGTGCCAGCAGTCCGGGACTAGTCAATGAGCAGTTCTTC.

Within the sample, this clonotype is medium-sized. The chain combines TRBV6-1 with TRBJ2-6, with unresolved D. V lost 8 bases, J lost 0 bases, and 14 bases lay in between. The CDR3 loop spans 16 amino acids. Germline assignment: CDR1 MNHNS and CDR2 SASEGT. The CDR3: CASGLGRTSGANVLTF. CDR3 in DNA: TGTGCCAGCGGGCTAGGACGGACCTCTGGGGCCAACGTCCTGACTTTC.

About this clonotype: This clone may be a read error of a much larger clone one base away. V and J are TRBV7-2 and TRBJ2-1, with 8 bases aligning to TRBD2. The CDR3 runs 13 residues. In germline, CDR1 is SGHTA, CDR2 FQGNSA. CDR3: CASSPTLGLEQLF. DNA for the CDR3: TGTGCCAGCAGCCCGACCCTGGGACTAGAGCAGTTATTC. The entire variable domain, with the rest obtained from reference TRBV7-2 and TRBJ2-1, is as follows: GAGVSQSPSNKVTEKGKDVELRCDPISGHTALYWYRQSLGQGLEFLIYFQGNSAPDKSGLPSDRFSAERTGGSVSTLTIQRTQQEDSAVYLCASSPTLGLEQLFGPGTRLTVL.